Listed below are T cell receptor beta chains from one sample, sequenced in a study of CXCR3-negative and CXCR3-positive naive CD8 T cells. TCRdb derives one entry per CDR3 protein from the 5' RACE reads, leaving out DNA. There are 75,000 or so distinct CDR3 sequences in the sample, with 1.6% held by the top ten. Sample: naive CXCR3- CD8+ T cells from blood. These receptors all come from a human donor in good health. Some clones in this sample may be carry-over from other donors' samples. Both conserved end residues are part of each CDR3.

TRBV2,TRBJ2-7,CASLTVASYEQYF
TRBV5-1,TRBJ2-6,CASKSGWSSGANVLTF
TRBV12-3/TRBV12-4,TRBJ1-1,CASSLRSDTEAFF
TRBV4-3,TRBJ2-1,CASSPQGAGSSYNEQFF
TRBV29-1,TRBJ2-7,CSVGASGSSYEQYF
TRBV5-8,TRBJ2-1,CASSYGLEYNEQFF
TRBV7-9,TRBJ2-4,CAWKAKNIQYF
TRBV6-1,TRBJ2-7,CASSEARNEQYF
TRBV29-1,TRBJ2-3,CSVVGGPDTQYF
TRBV28,TRBJ1-2,CASSPRGLIAYGYTF
TRBV7-9,TRBJ2-7,CASSPYSDMTYEQYF
TRBV7-8,TRBJ2-7,CASSTHRTSSYEQYF
TRBV28,TRBJ2-7,CASRVRGPPTYEQYF
TRBV3-1,TRBJ2-3,CASSQESSSGSHTDTQYF
TRBV9,TRBJ2-3,CASSVEGTGYSTDTQYF
TRBV18,TRBJ2-3,CASTRTGADTDTQYF
TRBV19,TRBJ1-2,CASSTHWTDTNYGYTF
TRBV4-3,TRBJ2-5,CASSQGRQGETQYF
TRBV27,TRBJ2-1,CASSFLLDSYNEQFF
TRBV29-1,TRBJ2-7,CSVISQGAPLALEQYF
TRBV4-1,TRBJ2-3,CASSPLNADTQYF
TRBV9,TRBJ2-7,CASSADLIGSYEQYF
TRBV7-9,TRBJ2-5,CASSSTSGGLQETQYF
TRBV6-2/TRBV6-3,TRBJ2-5,CASTRGRDYYQETQYF
TRBV4-3,TRBJ2-7,CASSPGLGDYEQYF
TRBV12-3/TRBV12-4,TRBJ2-1,CASSLLRQTVRSYNEQFF
TRBV29-1,TRBJ2-5,CSAPGQSQETQYF
TRBV11-1,TRBJ2-1,CASSLDLPDSEPSYNEQFF
TRBV25-1,TRBJ1-1,CASSALGLEAFF
TRBV29-1,TRBJ2-2,CSGMEWSGELFF